The present entry profiles one TCR beta chain with its context. The antigen remains undetermined. Both CD45RO+ cells and CCR7-negative CD45RA+ TemRA cells were combined to make up CD8 memory. The sample originates from a study of shared clonotypes between healthy human individuals. Whole-study findings and limits: Clonotypes which were not shared had lower generation probabilities than clonotypes that all four donors shared. Larger estimated richness was generally recorded for naive subsets relative to memory subsets.

The CDR3 runs to 13 residues. The germline gives CDR1 MNHNS, CDR2 SASEGT. The J segment lost 4 bases and the V segment lost 6 bases, leaving 4 bases of the junction unmatched. At the deep level, the assay was run. This table comes from immunoSEQ multiplex PCR, and its TCRdb copy is limited to in-frame clones, with some not included. The data show around 370,000 clones, 95% to 97% seen once. Material: memory CD8+ T cells sorted from blood. Indicated subset: CD45RO+ cells pooled with CCR7-negative TemRA cells. The TCR comes from a man under 40 in good health. This rearrangement joins TRBV6-1 to TRBJ1-1; 8 bases are a match to TRBD1. This CDR3 is CASRVTGATEAFF. CDR3 coding DNA: TGTGCCAGCAGGGTGACAGGGGCCACTGAAGCTTTCTTT.